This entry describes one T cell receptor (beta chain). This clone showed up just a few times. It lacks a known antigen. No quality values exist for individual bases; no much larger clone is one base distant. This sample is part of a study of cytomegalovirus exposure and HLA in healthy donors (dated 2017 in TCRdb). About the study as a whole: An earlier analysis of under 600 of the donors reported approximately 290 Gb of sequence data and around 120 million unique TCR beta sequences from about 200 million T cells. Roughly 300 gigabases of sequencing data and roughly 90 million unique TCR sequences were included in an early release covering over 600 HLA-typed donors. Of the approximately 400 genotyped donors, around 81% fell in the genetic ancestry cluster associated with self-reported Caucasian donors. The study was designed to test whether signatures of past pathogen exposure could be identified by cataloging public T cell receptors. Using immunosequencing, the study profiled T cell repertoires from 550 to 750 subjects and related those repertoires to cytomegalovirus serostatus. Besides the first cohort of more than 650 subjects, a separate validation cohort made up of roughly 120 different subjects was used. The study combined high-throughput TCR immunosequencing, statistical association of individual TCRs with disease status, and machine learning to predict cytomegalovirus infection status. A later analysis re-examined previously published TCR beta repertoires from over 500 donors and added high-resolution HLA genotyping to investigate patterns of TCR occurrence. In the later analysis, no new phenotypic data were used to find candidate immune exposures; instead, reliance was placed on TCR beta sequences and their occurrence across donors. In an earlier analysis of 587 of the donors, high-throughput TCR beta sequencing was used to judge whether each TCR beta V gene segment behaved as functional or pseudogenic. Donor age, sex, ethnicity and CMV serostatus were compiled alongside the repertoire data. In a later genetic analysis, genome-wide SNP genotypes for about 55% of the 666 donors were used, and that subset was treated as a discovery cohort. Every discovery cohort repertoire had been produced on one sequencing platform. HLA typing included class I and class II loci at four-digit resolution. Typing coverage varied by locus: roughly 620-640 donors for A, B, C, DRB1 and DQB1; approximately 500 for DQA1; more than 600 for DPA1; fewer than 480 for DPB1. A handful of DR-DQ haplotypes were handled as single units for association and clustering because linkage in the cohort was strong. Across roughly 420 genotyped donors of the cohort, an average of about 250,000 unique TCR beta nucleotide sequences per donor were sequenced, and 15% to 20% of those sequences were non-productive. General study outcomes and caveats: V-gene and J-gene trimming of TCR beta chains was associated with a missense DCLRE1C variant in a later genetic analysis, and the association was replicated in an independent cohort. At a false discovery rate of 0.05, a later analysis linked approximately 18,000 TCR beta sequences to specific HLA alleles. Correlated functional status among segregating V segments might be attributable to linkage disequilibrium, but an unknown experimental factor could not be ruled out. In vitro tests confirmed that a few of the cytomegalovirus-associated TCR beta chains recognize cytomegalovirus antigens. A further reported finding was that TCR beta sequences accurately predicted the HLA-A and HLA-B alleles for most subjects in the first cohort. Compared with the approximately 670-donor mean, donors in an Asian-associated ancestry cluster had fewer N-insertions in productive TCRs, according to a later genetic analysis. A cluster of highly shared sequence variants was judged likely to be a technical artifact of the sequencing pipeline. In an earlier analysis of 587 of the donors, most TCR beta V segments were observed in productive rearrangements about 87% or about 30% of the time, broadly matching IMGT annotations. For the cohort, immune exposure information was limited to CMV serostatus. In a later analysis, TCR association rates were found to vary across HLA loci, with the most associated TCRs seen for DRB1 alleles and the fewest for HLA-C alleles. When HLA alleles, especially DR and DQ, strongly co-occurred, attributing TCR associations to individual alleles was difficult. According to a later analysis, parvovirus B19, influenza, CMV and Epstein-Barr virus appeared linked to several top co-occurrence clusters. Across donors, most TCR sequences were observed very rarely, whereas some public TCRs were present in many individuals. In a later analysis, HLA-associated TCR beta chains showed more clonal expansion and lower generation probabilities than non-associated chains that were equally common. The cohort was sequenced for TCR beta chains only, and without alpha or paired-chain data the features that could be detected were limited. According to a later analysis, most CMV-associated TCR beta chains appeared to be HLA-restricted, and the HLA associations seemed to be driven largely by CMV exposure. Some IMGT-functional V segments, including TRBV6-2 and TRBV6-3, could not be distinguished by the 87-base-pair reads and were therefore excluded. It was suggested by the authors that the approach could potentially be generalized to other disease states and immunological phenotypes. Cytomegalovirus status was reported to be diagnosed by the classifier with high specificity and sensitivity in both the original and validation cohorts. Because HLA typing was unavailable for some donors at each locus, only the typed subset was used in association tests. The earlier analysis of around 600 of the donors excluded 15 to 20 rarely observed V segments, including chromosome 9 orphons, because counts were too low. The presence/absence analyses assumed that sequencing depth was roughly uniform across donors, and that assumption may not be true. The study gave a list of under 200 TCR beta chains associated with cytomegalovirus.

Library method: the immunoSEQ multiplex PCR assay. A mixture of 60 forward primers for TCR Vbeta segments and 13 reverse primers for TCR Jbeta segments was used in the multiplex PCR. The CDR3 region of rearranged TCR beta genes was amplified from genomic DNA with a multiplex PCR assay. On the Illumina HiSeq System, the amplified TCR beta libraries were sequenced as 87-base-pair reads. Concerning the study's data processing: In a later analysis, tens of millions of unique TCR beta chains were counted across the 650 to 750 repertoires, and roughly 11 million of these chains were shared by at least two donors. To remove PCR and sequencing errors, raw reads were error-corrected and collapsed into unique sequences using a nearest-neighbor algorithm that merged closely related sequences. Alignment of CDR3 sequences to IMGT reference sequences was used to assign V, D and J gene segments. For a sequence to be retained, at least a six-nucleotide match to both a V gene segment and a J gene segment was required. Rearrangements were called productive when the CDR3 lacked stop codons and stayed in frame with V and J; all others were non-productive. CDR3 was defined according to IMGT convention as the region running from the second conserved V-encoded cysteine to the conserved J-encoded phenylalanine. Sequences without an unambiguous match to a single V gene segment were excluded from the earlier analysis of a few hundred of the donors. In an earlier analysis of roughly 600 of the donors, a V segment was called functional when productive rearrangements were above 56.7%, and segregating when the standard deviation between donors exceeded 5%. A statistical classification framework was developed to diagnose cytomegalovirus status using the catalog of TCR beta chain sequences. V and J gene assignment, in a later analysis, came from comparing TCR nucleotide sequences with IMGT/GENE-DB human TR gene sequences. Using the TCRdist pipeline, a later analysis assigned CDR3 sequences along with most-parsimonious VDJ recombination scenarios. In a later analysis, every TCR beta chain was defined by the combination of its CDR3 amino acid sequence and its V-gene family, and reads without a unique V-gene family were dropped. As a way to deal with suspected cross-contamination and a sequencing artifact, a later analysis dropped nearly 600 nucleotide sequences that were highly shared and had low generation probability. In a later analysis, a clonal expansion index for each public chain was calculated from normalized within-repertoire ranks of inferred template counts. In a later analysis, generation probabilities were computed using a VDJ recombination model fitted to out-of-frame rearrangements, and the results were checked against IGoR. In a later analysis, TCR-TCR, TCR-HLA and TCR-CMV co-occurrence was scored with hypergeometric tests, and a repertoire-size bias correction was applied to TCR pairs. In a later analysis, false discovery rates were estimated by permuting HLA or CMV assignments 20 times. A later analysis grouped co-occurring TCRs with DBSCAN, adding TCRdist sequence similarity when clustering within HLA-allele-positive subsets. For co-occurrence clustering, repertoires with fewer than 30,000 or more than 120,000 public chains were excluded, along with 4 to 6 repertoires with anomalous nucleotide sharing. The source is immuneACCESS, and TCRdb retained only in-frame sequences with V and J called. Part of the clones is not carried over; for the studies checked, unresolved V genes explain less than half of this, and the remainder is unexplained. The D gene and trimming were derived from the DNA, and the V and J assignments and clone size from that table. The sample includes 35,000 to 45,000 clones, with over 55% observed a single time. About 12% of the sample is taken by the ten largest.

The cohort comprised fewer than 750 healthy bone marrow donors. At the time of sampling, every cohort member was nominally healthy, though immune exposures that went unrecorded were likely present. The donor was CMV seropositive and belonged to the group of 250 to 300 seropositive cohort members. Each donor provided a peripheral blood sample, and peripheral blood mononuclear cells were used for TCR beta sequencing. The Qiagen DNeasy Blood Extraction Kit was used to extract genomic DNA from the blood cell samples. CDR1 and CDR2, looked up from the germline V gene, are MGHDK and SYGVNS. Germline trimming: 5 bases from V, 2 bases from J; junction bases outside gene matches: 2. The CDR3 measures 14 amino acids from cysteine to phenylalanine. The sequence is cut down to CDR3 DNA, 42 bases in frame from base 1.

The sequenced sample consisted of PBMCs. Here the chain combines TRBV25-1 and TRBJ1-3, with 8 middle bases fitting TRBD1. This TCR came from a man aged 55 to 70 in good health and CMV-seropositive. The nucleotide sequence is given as TGTGCCAGCAGTCCACAGGGGGCTGGAAACACCATATATTTT. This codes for CASSPQGAGNTIYF. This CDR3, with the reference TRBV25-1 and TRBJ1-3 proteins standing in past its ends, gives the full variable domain EADIYQTPRYLVIGTGKKITLECSQTMGHDKMYWYQQDPGMELHLIHYSYGVNSTEKGDLSSESTVSRIRTEHFPLTLESARPSHTSQYLCASSPQGAGNTIYFGEGSWLTVV.